Listed here is a single T cell receptor (beta chain). The study ran its PCR with 60 Vbeta and 13 Jbeta primers. TCRdb's copy holds only in-frame clones and misses some; the assay was immunoSEQ multiplex PCR. The clone table shows about 200,000 clones, with the ten largest holding around 0.95%. This sample is drawn from a study of cytomegalovirus exposure and HLA in healthy donors. The germline V gene encodes CDR1 KGHSH and CDR2 LQKENI. After removal of 1 base from V and 4 bases from J, the junction contained 7 bases not matched to a gene. The CDR3 has 16 amino acids. This TCR was recovered from a woman aged 25 to 39 in good health and CMV-seropositive. Sample: PBMCs. This chain connects TRBV18 to TRBJ2-7; 10 bases map to TRBD2. The CDR3 loop reads CASSPQLAGRSYEQYF. In nucleotides, the CDR3 is TGTGCCAGCTCACCACAACTAGCGGGGAGATCGTACGAGCAGTACTTC.